This T cell receptor beta chain was captured in a study of T-cell memory formation after mild COVID-19. Overall study findings and caveats: Proof of SARS-CoV-2 specificity was absent for the second-wave clones that crested on day 37.

This clonotype appeared a few times. The antigen remains undetermined. With constant-segment primers, 5'RACE yielded cDNA libraries of TCR alpha and TCR beta that carried sample barcodes and UMIs. Via MiXCR, TCRdb re-called the 5' RACE reads, giving one row per CDR3 protein. Here the sample spans about 360,000 distinct CDR3 sequences, around 15% being singletons. The germline V gene encodes CDR1 DFQATT and CDR2 SNEGSKA (reference sequence). V lost 5 bases, J lost 7 bases, and 15 bases lay in between. The CDR3 loop spans 13 amino acids. Sequencing input: PBMCs or a T cell subset sorted from them (not recorded which). This chain links TRBV20-1 with TRBJ2-1; perhaps D is TRBD1 or TRBD2 (5 bases each). The sequence came from a man younger than 30 who had mild COVID-19 (a few samples of this study predate the infection). Cell type and time point are not known. The DNA for the CDR3 is TGCAGTGCTCGAGGGGACCTGAGAAATGAGCAGTTCTTC. Translating it yields CSARGDLRNEQFF.